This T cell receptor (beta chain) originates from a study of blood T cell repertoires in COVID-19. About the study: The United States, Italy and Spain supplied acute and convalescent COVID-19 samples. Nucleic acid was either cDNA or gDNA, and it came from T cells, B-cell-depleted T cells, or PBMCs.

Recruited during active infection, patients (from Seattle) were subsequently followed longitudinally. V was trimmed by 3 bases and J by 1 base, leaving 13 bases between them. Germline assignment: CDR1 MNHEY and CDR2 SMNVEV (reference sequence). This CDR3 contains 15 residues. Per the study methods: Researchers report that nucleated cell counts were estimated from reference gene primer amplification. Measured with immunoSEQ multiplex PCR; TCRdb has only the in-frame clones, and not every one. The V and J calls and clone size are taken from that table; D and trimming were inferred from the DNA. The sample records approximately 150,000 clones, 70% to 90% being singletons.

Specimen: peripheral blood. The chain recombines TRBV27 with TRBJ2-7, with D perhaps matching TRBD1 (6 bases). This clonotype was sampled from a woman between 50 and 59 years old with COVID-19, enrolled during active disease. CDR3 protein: CASSFVQGISYEQYF. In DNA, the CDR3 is TGTGCCAGCAGTTTCGTGCAGGGGATATCCTACGAGCAGTACTTC.